These 19 T cell receptor beta chains share one sample of origin, sequenced in a study of a mutant IDH1 vaccine in newly diagnosed glioma. Time point in this sample: week 35, safety follow-up. The vaccine gave 300 ug of a 20-mer mutant IDH1 peptide subcutaneously per dose. Data came from immunoSEQ multiplex PCR; TCRdb stores just in-frame clones and leaves some out. The table has about 46,000 clones, almost 95% seen once. No antigen has been identified for these receptors. The sequenced sample was PBMCs, obtained from a glioma patient whose treatment included an IDH1 peptide vaccine. The receptor source for this set is a man aged 45-60 years with glioma.

The rearrangement joins TRBV5-1 to TRBJ1-2; unclear D gene. V lost 0 bases and J lost 7, with 4 bases in between. The CDR3 totals 11 residues. Germline V CDR1 and CDR2: SGHRS, YFSETQ. The DNA of the CDR3 is TGCGCCAGCAGCTTGGGACTTGGCTACACCTTC. This sequence encodes CASSLGLGYTF.

The CDR3, as DNA: TGTGCCAGTAGGGCGGGAGTCGCGAACACCGGGGAGCTGTTTTTT. It translates to CASRAGVANTGELFF. J is TRBJ2-2 and V is TRBV19; 7 bases match TRBD2. CDR3 length: 15 amino acids. Germline CDR1 and CDR2: LNHDA and SQIVND (reference sequence). J was trimmed by 0 bases and V by 6 bases; bases with no gene match: 4. Variable domain in full (rest from reference TRBV19 and TRBJ2-2): DGGITQSPKYLFRKEGQNVTLSCEQNLNHDAMYWYRQDPGQGLRLIYYSQIVNDFQKGDIAEGYSVSREKKESFPLTVTSAQKNPTAFYLCASRAGVANTGELFFGEGSRLTVL.

This sequence joins TRBV5-1 and TRBJ2-1; 7 nucleotides agree with TRBD1. The J segment lost 5 bases and the V segment lost 4 bases, leaving 9 bases of the junction unmatched. Germline loops: CDR1 SGHRS, CDR2 YFSETQ. The CDR3 sequence is 15 residues long. CDR3 sequence: CASSPRQGMDNEQFF. In nucleotides, the CDR3 is TGCGCCAGCAGCCCTCGACAGGGAATGGACAATGAGCAGTTCTTC.

The CDR3 region has the DNA TGTGCCAGCAGTTACGTCGGGAGGCTCGACGAGCAGTACTTC. This codes for CASSYVGRLDEQYF. The rearrangement joins TRBV6-5 to TRBJ2-7; TRBD2 matches 7 bases. Per germline, CDR1 MNHEY and CDR2 SVGAGI. The CDR3 covers 14 residues. V shed 2 bases, J shed 5 bases, and the junction held 6 bases outside the gene matches.

The chain recombines TRBV10-1 with TRBJ2-7, with a weak D call TRBD2 (5 bases). The germline V gene encodes CDR1 WNHNN and CDR2 SYGVQD (reference sequence). Trimming took 0 bases from V and 2 from J, leaving 5 bases between them. The CDR3 is 13 amino acids. The CDR3 spells CASSESGAYEQYF. CDR3 bases: TGCGCCAGCAGTGAGTCGGGAGCCTACGAGCAGTACTTC.

The chain uses TRBV5-6 and TRBJ1-2; D gene ambiguous. Germline V gives CDR1 SGHDT, CDR2 YYEEEE. The CDR3 has 12 amino acids. V gave up 0 bases and J gave up 3 bases, with 3 bases separating them. This CDR3 reads CASSLADYGYTF. Here the CDR3 DNA reads TGTGCCAGCAGCTTGGCGGACTATGGCTACACCTTC. The full variable domain, rest sourced from reference TRBV5-6 and TRBJ1-2, is DAGVTQSPTHLIKTRGQQVTLRCSPKSGHDTVSWYQQALGQGPQFIFQYYEEEERQRGNFPDRFSGHQFPNYSSELNVNALLLGDSALYLCASSLADYGYTFGSGTRLTVV.

This chain uses TRBV11-2 with TRBJ2-7; D call uncertain. V was pared by 5 bases and J by 3 bases, with 11 bases between. The length of the CDR3 is 13 residues. Germline loops: CDR1 SGHAT, CDR2 FQNNGV. The CDR3 DNA follows: TGTGCCAGCAGCCCAAAGGGATACTACGAGCAGTACTTC. As protein: CASSPKGYYEQYF.

This sequence joins TRBV5-1 and TRBJ2-3, with 10 bases aligning to TRBD2. The CDR3 extends over 14 amino acids. The germline V gene encodes CDR1 SGHRS and CDR2 YFSETQ. The V segment lost 4 bases and the J segment 5 bases; nucleotides outside the gene matches: 4. For the CDR3, the DNA is TGCGCCAGCAGCCTTAGCGGGGGGATAGATACGCAGTATTTT. Its protein product is CASSLSGGIDTQYF.

The chain is built from TRBV9 and TRBJ2-7; possible D gene TRBD1, 5 bases. Germline V gene sequence: CDR1 SGDLS, CDR2 YYNGEE. Between the trimmed V and J ends, which lost 0 bases and 0 bases, there was a span of 10 bases. The CDR3 covers 15 residues. CDR3 DNA: TGTGCCAGCAGCGTAGCACAGGACACCTCCTACGAGCAGTACTTC. Translation: CASSVAQDTSYEQYF.

This chain connects TRBV27 to TRBJ1-4; D remains ambiguous. Germline lookup yields CDR1 MNHEY and CDR2 SMNVEV (reference sequence). This CDR3 contains 15 residues. V was cut by 0 bases and J by 4 bases, with 9 bases left in between. The chain's CDR3 is CASSLSLSFNEKLFF. The CDR3 DNA follows: TGTGCCAGCAGTTTATCGCTCAGTTTTAATGAAAAACTGTTTTTT.

The genes are TRBV9 and TRBJ2-1; D is unclear. Germline values: CDR1 SGDLS, CDR2 YYNGEE. V was pared by 3 bases and J by 9 bases, with 13 bases between. The CDR3 spans 13 residues. The CDR3 DNA sequence: TGTGCCAGCAGCGATGACATAGGGCGTGAGCAGTTCTTC. It encodes CASSDDIGREQFF.

This chain uses TRBV5-1 with TRBJ2-7; D is perhaps TRBD2 (7 bases). CDR1 is SGHRS and CDR2 is YFSETQ in the germline V gene. The CDR3 totals 14 residues. V was clipped by 7 bases and J by 3 bases, with 17 bases between them. The CDR3 DNA follows: TGCGCCAGCGCTGCCGGGGGGCAGAACTACGAGCAGTACTTC. It is translated as CASAAGGQNYEQYF. The complete variable domain, with remaining parts taken from reference TRBV5-1 and TRBJ2-7, reads KAGVTQTPRYLIKTRGQQVTLSCSPISGHRSVSWYQQTPGQGLQFLFEYFSETQRNKGNFPGRFSGRQFSNSRSEMNVSTLELGDSALYLCASAAGGQNYEQYFGPGTRLTVT.

The V call is TRBV9, the J call TRBJ2-3; the D is unclear. V gave up 4 bases and J gave up 2 bases, with 14 bases separating them. Germline V gene lookup returns CDR1 SGDLS and CDR2 YYNGEE. The length of the CDR3 is 15 residues. The CDR3 here is CASSPLGLNTDTQYF. The CDR3 DNA reads TGTGCCAGCAGCCCGTTGGGCTTAAACACAGATACGCAGTATTTT.

The chain links TRBV15 to TRBJ1-4; 9 bases fit TRBD1. The germline gives CDR1 LNHNV, CDR2 YYDKDF (reference sequence). The ends lost 0 bases at V and 4 bases at J; junction bases unmatched: 12. The CDR3 is 19 residues long. The CDR3 nucleotides read TGTGCCACCAGCAGAGACCGGAACCTCAGACAGGGGGGTAATGAAAAACTGTTTTTT. It specifies CATSRDRNLRQGGNEKLFF.

This clone was detected once. This rearrangement joins TRBV11-3 to TRBJ2-7; 7 nucleotides align to TRBD1. V lost 5 bases and J lost 0; bases outside the gene matches: 4. The CDR3 runs to 14 residues. Per the germline V gene, CDR1 is SGHNT and CDR2 is YENEEA. The CDR3 region is CASSMGTDSYEQYF. The CDR3 DNA sequence: TGTGCCAGCAGCATGGGGACAGACTCCTACGAGCAGTACTTC. The entire variable domain, with the rest obtained from reference TRBV11-3 and TRBJ2-7, is as follows: EAGVVQSPRYKIIEKKQPVAFWCNPISGHNTLYWYLQNLGQGPELLIRYENEEAVDDSQLPKDRFSAERLKGVDSTLKIQPAELGDSAVYLCASSMGTDSYEQYFGPGTRLTVT.

The rearrangement links TRBV4-2 to TRBJ1-2; D is unresolved. This CDR3 contains 15 residues. With 0 bases removed from V and 2 bases from J, the gap between germline ends came to 10 bases. The germline V gene encodes CDR1 LGHNA and CDR2 YNFKEQ. The CDR3 DNA follows: TGTGCCAGCAGCCAAGATAGGCGCGAAAACTATGGCTACACCTTC. It encodes CASSQDRRENYGYTF.

This clone has a single count. The gene calls are TRBV4-3 and TRBJ1-6, with D hard to call. There are 16 residues in the CDR3. Germline CDR1 is LGHNA and CDR2 is YSLEER. Trimming removed 0 bases from V and 7 bases from J, with 13 bases in between. The CDR3, as DNA: TGCGCCAGCAGCCAAGATAGTAACAGAGCAAATTCACCCCTCCACTTT. It translates to CASSQDSNRANSPLHF.

The chain combines TRBV5-1 with TRBJ1-1; D is perhaps TRBD1 (5 bases). V was cut by 0 bases and J by 1 base, with 10 bases left in between. This CDR3 region has 15 residues. Germline loops: CDR1 SGHRS, CDR2 YFSETQ. The CDR3 region has the DNA TGCGCCAGCAGCTTGGTAGCAGGGTCGAACACTGAAGCTTTCTTT. Residues: CASSLVAGSNTEAFF.

This chain uses TRBV7-9 with TRBJ2-7; unclear D gene. The ends were cut back, 1 base at V and 4 bases at J, with 14 bases in the middle. CDR1 and CDR2 (germline): SEHNR, FQNEAQ (reference sequence). The CDR3 runs to 15 residues. The CDR3 sequence is CASSLEASFGYEQYF. The DNA for the CDR3 is TGTGCCAGCAGCTTAGAGGCTAGTTTTGGATACGAGCAGTACTTC.